This TCR beta chain was identified during a study of cytomegalovirus exposure and HLA in healthy donors. Study findings and constraints: Reportedly, diagnosis of cytomegalovirus status by the classifier showed high specificity and sensitivity.

Primers included in the PCR were 60 Vbeta and 13 Jbeta primers. The method was immunoSEQ multiplex PCR; TCRdb's version includes in-frame clones alone and lacks a portion of them. The sample consists of over 100,000 clones, about two thirds of them appearing once. As regards this clone: Its target is unknown.

The CDR3 is 14 residues long. Trimming removed 1 base at V and 7 bases at J, with 9 bases between. CDR1 SGHRS and CDR2 YFSETQ come from the germline V gene. Input material: PBMCs. The clonotype comes from a man aged 25-45 years in good health and CMV-seropositive. The chain employs TRBV5-1 and TRBJ1-6; D perhaps matches TRBD1 (5 bases). In nucleotides, the CDR3 is TGCGCCAGCAGCTTGACAGGTGGAAATTCACCCCTCCACTTT. It encodes CASSLTGGNSPLHF.